These 30 T cell receptor beta chains were all obtained from the same sample, sequenced in a study of PD-1 blockade in classical Hodgkin lymphoma. Sample time point: cycle 4 day 1 (C4D1), after 6 weeks of nivolumab. All the patients suffered relapse after autologous stem cell transplantation, and brentuximab vedotin exposure differed. Clones were read by immunoSEQ multiplex PCR, and TCRdb kept only the in-frame ones, dropping some. Of 100,000 to 120,000 clones listed, about nine tenths are singletons. Here the sequenced sample was peripheral blood mononuclear cells (PBMCs), taken before the fourth cycle of nivolumab. Source of these receptors: a human donor with classical Hodgkin lymphoma.

This chain uses TRBV5-1 with TRBJ2-3; D possibly corresponds to TRBD2 (6 bases). V was cut by 3 bases and J by 4 bases, with 15 bases left in between. The CDR3 has 15 amino acids. Germline values: CDR1 SGHRS, CDR2 YFSETQ. The CDR3 here is CASSSGTLPADTQYF. Here the CDR3 DNA reads TGCGCCAGCAGCTCCGGGACTCTACCGGCAGATACGCAGTATTTT.

This sequence joins TRBV6-6 and TRBJ2-1, with 9 bases identical to TRBD1. The length of the CDR3 is 15 residues. Trimming cost V 2 bases and J 8 bases; bases outside gene matches: 7. Germline CDR1 reads MNHNY; CDR2 reads SVGAGI (reference sequence). For the CDR3, the DNA is TGTGCCAGCAGTTACGTGGGACAGGGTAGCTATGAGCAGTTCTTC. Its translation: CASSYVGQGSYEQFF.

The rearrangement joins TRBV29-1 to TRBJ1-1; 11 positions match TRBD1. The CDR3 runs 13 residues. The germline V gene encodes CDR1 SQVTM and CDR2 ANQGSEA. Germline trimming cut 5 bases from V and 2 bases from J; bases unmatched to any gene: 1. The CDR3 DNA reads TGCAGCGTTCGGACAGGGGGCAACACTGAAGCTTTCTTT. It is translated as CSVRTGGNTEAFF.

V usage is TRBV18 and J usage is TRBJ2-3; D is uncertain. Per the germline V gene, CDR1 is KGHSH and CDR2 is LQKENI. The CDR3 runs to 16 residues. With 0 bases removed from V and 2 bases from J, the gap between germline ends came to 12 bases. The DNA for the CDR3 is TGTGCCAGCTCACCACCGGTCAGCGAAACCACAGATACGCAGTATTTT. This gives the protein CASSPPVSETTDTQYF.

The chain carries TRBV5-1 and TRBJ2-7; D is unresolved. Trimming removed 0 bases at V and 1 base at J, with 17 bases between. Germline V gene lookup returns CDR1 SGHRS and CDR2 YFSETQ. The CDR3 runs 17 residues. CDR3 loop: CASSLARSNSVSYEQYF. CDR3 nucleotide sequence: TGCGCCAGCAGCTTGGCACGGTCCAATTCCGTTTCCTACGAGCAGTACTTC.

The genes are TRBV4-1 and TRBJ2-2; no firm D call. Germline CDR1 MGHRA, CDR2 YSYEKL. This CDR3 is built from 17 residues. V dropped 1 base and J dropped 4 bases, with 16 bases sitting between them. The CDR3: CASSQGLVRSRTGELFF. CDR3 nucleotides: TGCGCCAGCAGCCAAGGTTTGGTTCGGTCCCGCACCGGGGAGCTGTTTTTT.

The genes are TRBV15 and TRBJ2-7; 9 nucleotides match TRBD1. The CDR3 extends over 14 amino acids. Germline V gene sequence: CDR1 LNHNV, CDR2 YYDKDF (reference sequence). The V and J ends lost 0 bases and 4 bases, in that order; junction bases with no gene match: 1. The CDR3 sequence: CATSREGTGYEQYF. For the CDR3, the DNA is TGTGCCACCAGCAGAGAAGGGACAGGGTACGAGCAGTACTTC.

V usage is TRBV5-6 and J usage is TRBJ2-1; 7 bases agree with TRBD1. The CDR3 has 15 amino acids. Germline V gene lookup returns CDR1 SGHDT and CDR2 YYEEEE. V gave up 4 bases and J gave up 5 bases; unmatched junction bases: 9. In DNA form, the CDR3 reads TGTGCCAGCAGCATGCCTGGGACAGATCACAATGAGCAGTTCTTC. It specifies CASSMPGTDHNEQFF.

The rearrangement uses TRBV14 and TRBJ1-2, with 7 bases lining up with TRBD1. Per the germline V gene, CDR1 is SGHDN and CDR2 is FVKESK. The CDR3 is made up of 15 amino acids. Losses at the gene ends were 1 base for V and 6 bases for J; bases not matched to a gene: 8. The CDR3 reads CASSQAGTGENGYTF. The CDR3 bases are TGTGCCAGCAGCCAAGCAGGAACAGGGGAAAATGGCTACACCTTC.

This clone showed up just once. The chain carries TRBV28 and TRBJ2-7; tentatively, D is TRBD2 (5 bases). The CDR3 has 15 amino acids. V lost 7 bases to trimming and J lost 0 bases, with 16 bases between them. CDR1 is MDHEN, CDR2 SYDVKM, per germline. The DNA of the CDR3 is TGTGCCAGCATCTCCGGCGGGTCCAGCTCCTACGAGCAGTACTTC. Encoded protein: CASISGGSSSYEQYF.

This clone was counted once. The chain carries TRBV7-2 and TRBJ2-2; possible D gene TRBD2, 5 bases. The CDR3 has 16 residues. The V end was cut by 2 bases, the J end by 1 base, with 11 bases between. CDR1 SGHTA and CDR2 FQGNSA come from the germline V gene. In DNA form, the CDR3 reads TGTGCCAGCAGCTTATCGTCCGGGATGAACACCGGGGAGCTGTTTTTT. Translated: CASSLSSGMNTGELFF.

J is TRBJ2-7 and V is TRBV5-4; 14 positions match TRBD2. The J segment lost 0 bases and the V segment lost 3 bases, leaving 8 bases of the junction unmatched. The germline V gene encodes CDR1 SGHNT and CDR2 YYREEE (reference sequence). This CDR3 spans 18 amino acids. The CDR3 region has the DNA TGTGCCAGCAGCTCACGACTAGCGGGAGGGCTGAGCTCCTACGAGCAGTACTTC. It yields the protein CASSSRLAGGLSSYEQYF.

The genes are TRBV27 and TRBJ2-3; D unclear. This CDR3 is 16 amino acids long. V lost 3 bases and J lost 0, with 13 bases in between. CDR1 MNHEY and CDR2 SMNVEV come from the germline V gene (reference sequence). In DNA form, the CDR3 reads TGTGCCAGCAGTTTCTTGACCCAACGAAGCACAGATACGCAGTATTTT. It is translated as CASSFLTQRSTDTQYF.

This rearrangement joins TRBV11-2 to TRBJ1-1, with 7 nucleotides matching TRBD1. Losses at the gene ends were 5 bases for V and 4 bases for J; bases not matched to a gene: 7. Germline V gene lookup returns CDR1 SGHAT and CDR2 FQNNGV. The CDR3 is made up of 14 amino acids. The CDR3 region has the DNA TGTGCCAGCAGCGAAATGACAGGGCTCACTGAAGCTTTCTTT. It encodes CASSEMTGLTEAFF. The whole variable domain, remainder taken from reference TRBV11-2 and TRBJ1-1, is EAGVAQSPRYKIIEKRQSVAFWCNPISGHATLYWYQQILGQGPKLLIQFQNNGVVDDSQLPKDRFSAERLKGVDSTLKIQPAKLEDSAVYLCASSEMTGLTEAFFGQGTRLTVV.

CDR3 loop: CASSDGGWNTEAFF. The CDR3 bases are TGTGCCAGCAGTGATGGGGGGTGGAACACTGAAGCTTTCTTT. The chain links TRBV6-1 to TRBJ1-1, with D perhaps TRBD1 (5 bases). The CDR3 is 14 residues long. CDR1 is MNHNS, CDR2 SASEGT, per germline. Trimming took 3 bases from V and 1 from J, leaving 9 bases between them.

The rearrangement uses TRBV12-5 and TRBJ2-7; 8 nucleotides align to TRBD2. Germline V gene data show CDR1 as LGHNT and CDR2 as FRNRAP. The CDR3 extends over 17 amino acids. Trimming cost V 0 bases and J 1 base; bases outside gene matches: 8. CDR3 loop: CASGLVIIAGLSYEQYF. DNA for the CDR3: TGTGCTAGTGGTTTGGTAATCATAGCGGGGCTTTCCTACGAGCAGTACTTC. The complete variable domain, with remaining parts taken from reference TRBV12-5 and TRBJ2-7, reads DARVTQTPRHKVTEMGQEVTMRCQPILGHNTVFWYRQTMMQGLELLAYFRNRAPLDDSGMPKDRFSAEMPDATLATLKIQPSEPRDSAVYFCASGLVIIAGLSYEQYFGPGTRLTVT.

The genes are TRBV6-5 and TRBJ1-1; TRBD1 agrees at 11 bases. V was pared by 6 bases and J by 3 bases, with 3 bases of the junction left unmatched. Germline V lookup: CDR1 MNHEY, CDR2 SVGAGI. The CDR3 is 14 amino acids. Here the CDR3 DNA reads TGTGCCAGCAGCGGGACAGGGGGAGACACTGAAGCTTTCTTT. Protein: CASSGTGGDTEAFF.

V and J are TRBV27 and TRBJ1-2; the D gene is possibly TRBD1 (5 bases). The length of the CDR3 is 14 residues. V was shortened by 6 bases and J by 4 bases, with 15 bases between the two germline ends. Germline loops: CDR1 MNHEY, CDR2 SMNVEV (reference sequence). CDR3 nucleotide sequence: TGTGCCAGCAGGGCGGGAGACAGACTCTATGGCTACACCTTC. Its protein is CASRAGDRLYGYTF.

The chain recombines TRBV6-5 with TRBJ2-3; D ambiguous. V was shortened by 3 bases and J by 1 base, with 14 bases between the two germline ends. The CDR3 sequence is 16 residues long. Germline V CDR1 and CDR2: MNHEY, SVGAGI. The CDR3: CASSYEGGGGTDTQYF. As DNA, the CDR3 is TGTGCCAGCAGTTATGAAGGTGGCGGAGGCACAGATACGCAGTATTTT.

The chain is built from TRBV27 and TRBJ1-4; tentatively, D is TRBD1 (6 bases). CDR1 MNHEY and CDR2 SMNVEV come from the germline V gene (reference sequence). This CDR3 is built from 16 residues. With 5 bases removed from V and 7 bases from J, the gap between germline ends came to 20 bases. CDR3 sequence (DNA): TGTGCCAGCAGTCCAATCCCCCCTCTAGGGGGTGAAAAACTGTTTTTT. Its protein is CASSPIPPLGGEKLFF.

The chain has TRBV19 and TRBJ2-6; D may be TRBD1 (5 bases). The CDR3 covers 14 residues. Trimming took 7 bases from V and 0 from J, leaving 7 bases between them. Germline V gene data show CDR1 as LNHDA and CDR2 as SQIVND (reference sequence). Here the CDR3 DNA reads TGTGCCAGTACAGGGATCTCTGGGGCCAACGTCCTGACTTTC. Translation gives CASTGISGANVLTF.

This sequence joins TRBV18 and TRBJ2-2; 11 bases match TRBD2. Germline CDR1 KGHSH, CDR2 LQKENI. This CDR3 comprises 18 residues. V was pared by 0 bases and J by 5 bases, with 8 bases of the junction left unmatched. As DNA, the CDR3 is TGTGCCAGCTCACCACCGGGGCTAGCGGGAGGAAGGACCGGGGAGCTGTTTTTT. This translates into CASSPPGLAGGRTGELFF.

The chain links TRBV7-6 to TRBJ1-1, with D possibly TRBD1 on 6 matching bases. The CDR3 contains 13 residues. V was trimmed by 5 bases and J by 5 bases, leaving 12 bases between them. Germline CDR1 is SGHVS and CDR2 is FNYEAQ. The CDR3 sequence is CASSNETGTEAFF. DNA for the CDR3: TGTGCCAGCAGCAATGAAACAGGGACTGAAGCTTTCTTT.

The chain is built from TRBV11-2 and TRBJ2-7; D is perhaps TRBD2 (6 bases). V dropped 1 base and J dropped 6 bases, with 10 bases sitting between them. The germline V gene encodes CDR1 SGHAT and CDR2 FQNNGV. The CDR3 has 13 amino acids. The CDR3 nucleotides read TGTGCCAGCAGCTTAGTGGAGGGAGTCGAGCAGTACTTC. It translates to CASSLVEGVEQYF. Full variable domain (remainder filled in from reference TRBV11-2 and TRBJ2-7): EAGVAQSPRYKIIEKRQSVAFWCNPISGHATLYWYQQILGQGPKLLIQFQNNGVVDDSQLPKDRFSAERLKGVDSTLKIQPAKLEDSAVYLCASSLVEGVEQYFGPGTRLTVT.

The chain uses TRBV5-1 and TRBJ2-2, with D hard to call. Germline V gives CDR1 SGHRS, CDR2 YFSETQ. The CDR3 runs to 16 residues. V was pared by 0 bases and J by 1 base, with 10 bases between. This CDR3 is CASSLASRLNTGELFF. As DNA, the CDR3 is TGCGCCAGCAGCTTGGCATCCAGACTGAACACCGGGGAGCTGTTTTTT.

The genes are TRBV4-1 and TRBJ1-1; D may be TRBD1 (5 bases). Germline CDR1 MGHRA, CDR2 YSYEKL. The CDR3 totals 14 residues. Between the trimmed V and J ends, which lost 0 bases and 1 base, there was a span of 6 bases. The CDR3: CASSQEGANTEAFF. CDR3 nucleotide sequence: TGCGCCAGCAGCCAAGAAGGGGCGAACACTGAAGCTTTCTTT.

This clone showed up just once. The chain is built from TRBV28 and TRBJ1-5; 7 bases agree with TRBD1. The V gene end was trimmed by 6 bases and the J gene end by 4 bases; junction bases not matched to a gene: 9. The CDR3 is 15 residues long. From germline, CDR1 is MDHEN and CDR2 SYDVKM. DNA of the CDR3: TGTGCCAGCAGCCTAAACAGGGGTTTGAATCAGCCCCAGCATTTT. It is translated as CASSLNRGLNQPQHF.

The rearrangement links TRBV19 to TRBJ1-1; weak D call: TRBD1 (5 bases). Germline V gives CDR1 LNHDA, CDR2 SQIVND (reference sequence). The V end lost 8 bases, the J end lost 3 bases, and 19 bases lay between the germline ends. CDR3 length equals 15 residues. The CDR3 reads CASHLQGGAYTEAFF. The CDR3 DNA reads as TGTGCCAGTCACCTCCAGGGAGGGGCGTACACTGAAGCTTTCTTT.

This clone was detected a few times. The chain has TRBV28 and TRBJ1-1; TRBD1 matches 7 bases. Unmatched junction bases numbered 9, after V lost 7 bases and J lost 1 base. CDR1 MDHEN and CDR2 SYDVKM come from the germline V gene. The CDR3 has 15 residues. CDR3 region: CASTPPGQRNTEAFF. CDR3 bases: TGTGCCAGCACCCCGCCGGGACAGAGGAACACTGAAGCTTTCTTT.

The chain links TRBV30 to TRBJ2-5; TRBD1 aligns across 7 bases. V was pared by 3 bases and J by 7 bases, with 8 bases of the junction left unmatched. CDR3 length: 13 residues. Germline-derived CDR1 and CDR2 are GTSNPN and SVGIG (reference sequence). CDR3 nucleotide sequence: TGTGCCTGGAGGGACAGGACCTCTGGGACCCAGTACTTC. This gives the protein CAWRDRTSGTQYF.